Only one count was recorded for the clone carrying this TCR beta chain. Random hexamers were used to reverse transcribe an amount of roughly 0.5 to 1 ug RNA. Coverage of TCR beta CDR3 amplification by immunoSEQ multiplex PCR extended to 54 Vbeta and 13 Jbeta. TCRdb used MiXCR to reprocess the immunoSEQ multiplex PCR reads, holding one entry per CDR3 protein. The sample carries about 150,000 distinct CDR3 sequences, around 92% recorded once. TCR beta sequences were obtained from blood CD8+ and CD4+ T cells. The individuals used as controls were healthy donors who had been matched for both age and sex. The CDR3 is 16 amino acids. The V gene end was trimmed by 2 bases and the J gene end by 6 bases; junction bases not matched to a gene: 5. Per germline, CDR1 SGHTA and CDR2 FQGNSA. This sample was taken from a study of CD8 T cells in Susac syndrome.

Sequenced sample: CD4+ T cells from PBMCs. This sequence joins TRBV7-2 and TRBJ2-3; 13 positions match TRBD2. The TCR comes from a human donor in good health. The CDR3 nucleotides read TGTGCCAGCAGCTTAACACTAGCGGGGGGGCCCGATACGCAGTATTTT. It translates to CASSLTLAGGPDTQYF.